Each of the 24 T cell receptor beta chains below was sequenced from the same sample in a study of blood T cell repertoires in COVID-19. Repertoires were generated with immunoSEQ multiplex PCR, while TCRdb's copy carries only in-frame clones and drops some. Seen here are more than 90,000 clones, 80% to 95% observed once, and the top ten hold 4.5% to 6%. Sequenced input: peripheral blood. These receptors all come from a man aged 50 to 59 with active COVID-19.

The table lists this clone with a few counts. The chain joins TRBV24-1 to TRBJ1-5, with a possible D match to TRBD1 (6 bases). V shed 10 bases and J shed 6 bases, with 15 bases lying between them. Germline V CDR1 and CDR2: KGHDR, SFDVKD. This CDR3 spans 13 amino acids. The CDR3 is CATSQTGSQPQHF. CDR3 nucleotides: TGTGCCACGAGCCAAACAGGGAGTCAGCCCCAGCATTTT.

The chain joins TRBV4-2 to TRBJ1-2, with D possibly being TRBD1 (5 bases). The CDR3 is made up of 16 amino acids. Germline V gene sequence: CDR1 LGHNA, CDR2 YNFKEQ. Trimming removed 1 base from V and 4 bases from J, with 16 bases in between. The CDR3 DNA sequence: TGTGCCAGCAGCCAAGGAGGTCAGGGTCGGAGCTATGGCTACACCTTC. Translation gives CASSQGGQGRSYGYTF.

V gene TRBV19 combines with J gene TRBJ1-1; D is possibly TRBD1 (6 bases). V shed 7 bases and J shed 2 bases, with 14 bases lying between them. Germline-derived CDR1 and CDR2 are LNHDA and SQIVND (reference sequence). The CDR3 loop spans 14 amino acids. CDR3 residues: CASISGTKNTEAFF. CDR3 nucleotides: TGTGCCAGTATCTCCGGGACAAAAAACACTGAAGCTTTCTTT.

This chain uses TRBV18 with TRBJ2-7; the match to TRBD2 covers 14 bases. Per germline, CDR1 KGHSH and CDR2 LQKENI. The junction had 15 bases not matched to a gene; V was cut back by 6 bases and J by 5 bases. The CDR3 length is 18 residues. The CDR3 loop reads CASSPLTSGRAGKNEQYF. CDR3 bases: TGTGCCAGCTCTCCGCTGACTAGCGGGAGGGCCGGTAAGAACGAGCAGTACTTC. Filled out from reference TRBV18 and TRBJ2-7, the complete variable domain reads NAGVMQNPRHLVRRRGQEARLRCSPMKGHSHVYWYRQLPEEGLKFMVYLQKENIIDESGMPKERFSAEFPKEGPSILRIQQVVRGDSAAYFCASSPLTSGRAGKNEQYFGPGTRLTVT.

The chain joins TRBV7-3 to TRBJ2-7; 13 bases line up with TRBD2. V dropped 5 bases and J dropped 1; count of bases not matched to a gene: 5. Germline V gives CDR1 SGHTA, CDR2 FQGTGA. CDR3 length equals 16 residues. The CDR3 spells CASSPWTSGRSYEQYF. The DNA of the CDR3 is TGTGCCAGCAGCCCTTGGACTAGCGGGAGATCCTACGAGCAGTACTTC.

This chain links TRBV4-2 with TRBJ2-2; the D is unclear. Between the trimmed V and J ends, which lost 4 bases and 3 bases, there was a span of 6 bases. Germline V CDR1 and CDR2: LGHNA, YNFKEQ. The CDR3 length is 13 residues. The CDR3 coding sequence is TGTGCCAGCAGCCCTACAGACACCGGGGAGCTGTTTTTT. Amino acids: CASSPTDTGELFF.

CDR3 nucleotide sequence: TGTGCCAGCAGCCAATTTACTAGCGGGAGGGATTATTCCTACGAGCAGTACTTC. This sequence encodes CASSQFTSGRDYSYEQYF. This chain joins TRBV4-2 and TRBJ2-7; 13 bases fit TRBD2. CDR3 length: 18 residues. The ends lost 2 bases at V and 1 base at J; junction bases unmatched: 8. The germline V gene has CDR1 LGHNA and CDR2 YNFKEQ.

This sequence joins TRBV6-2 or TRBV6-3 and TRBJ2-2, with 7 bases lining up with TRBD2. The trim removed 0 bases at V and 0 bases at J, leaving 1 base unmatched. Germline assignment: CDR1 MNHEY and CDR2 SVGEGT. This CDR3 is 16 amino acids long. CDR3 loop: CASSYSLAANTGELFF. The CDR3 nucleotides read TGTGCCAGCAGTTACTCTCTAGCGGCGAACACCGGGGAGCTGTTTTTT.

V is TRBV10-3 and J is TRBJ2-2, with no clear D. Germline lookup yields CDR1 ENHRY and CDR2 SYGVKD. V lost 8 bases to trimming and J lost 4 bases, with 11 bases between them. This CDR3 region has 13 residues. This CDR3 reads CAIESSGTGELFF. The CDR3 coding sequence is TGTGCCATCGAGAGTTCAGGCACCGGGGAGCTGTTTTTT.

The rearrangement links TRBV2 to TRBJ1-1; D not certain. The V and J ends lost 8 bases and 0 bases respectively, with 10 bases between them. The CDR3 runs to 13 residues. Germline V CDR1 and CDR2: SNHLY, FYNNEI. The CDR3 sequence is CASCTFMNTEAFF. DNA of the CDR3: TGTGCCAGCTGCACTTTCATGAACACTGAAGCTTTCTTT.

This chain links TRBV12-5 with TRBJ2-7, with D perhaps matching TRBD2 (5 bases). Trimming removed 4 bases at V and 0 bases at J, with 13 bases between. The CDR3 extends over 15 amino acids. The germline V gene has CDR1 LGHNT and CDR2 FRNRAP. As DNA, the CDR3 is TGTGCTAGTGGTTCCGGACTGCTGAGCTCCTACGAGCAGTACTTC. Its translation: CASGSGLLSSYEQYF.

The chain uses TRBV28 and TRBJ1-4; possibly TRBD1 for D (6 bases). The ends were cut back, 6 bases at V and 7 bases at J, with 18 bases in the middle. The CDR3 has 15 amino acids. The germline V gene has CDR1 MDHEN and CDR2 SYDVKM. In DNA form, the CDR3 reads TGTGCCAGCAGAAGACAGGTCAATGGAGTTGAAAAACTGTTTTTT. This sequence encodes CASRRQVNGVEKLFF.

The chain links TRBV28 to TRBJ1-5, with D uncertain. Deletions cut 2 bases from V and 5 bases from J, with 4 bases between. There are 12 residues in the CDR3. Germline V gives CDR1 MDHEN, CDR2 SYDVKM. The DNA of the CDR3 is TGTGCCAGCAGTTTACCATATCAGCCCCAGCATTTT. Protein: CASSLPYQPQHF.

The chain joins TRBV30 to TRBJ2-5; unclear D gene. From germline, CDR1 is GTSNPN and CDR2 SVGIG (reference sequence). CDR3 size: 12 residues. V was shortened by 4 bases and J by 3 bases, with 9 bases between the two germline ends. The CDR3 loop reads CAWTLIKETQYF. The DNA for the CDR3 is TGTGCCTGGACCCTAATAAAAGAGACCCAGTACTTC.

The CDR3 sequence is CAWSPGANVLTF. The CDR3 DNA reads as TGTGCCTGGAGTCCAGGGGCCAACGTCCTGACTTTC. This chain joins TRBV30 and TRBJ2-6; D remains ambiguous. The CDR3 loop spans 12 amino acids. Germline V gene data show CDR1 as GTSNPN and CDR2 as SVGIG (reference sequence). Trimming shortened V by 2 bases and J by 4 bases, and 3 bases separated the two germline ends.

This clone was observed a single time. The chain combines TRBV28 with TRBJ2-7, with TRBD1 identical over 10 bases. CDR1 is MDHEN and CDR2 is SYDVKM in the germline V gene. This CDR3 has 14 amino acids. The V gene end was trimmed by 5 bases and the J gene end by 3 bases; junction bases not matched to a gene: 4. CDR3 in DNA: TGTGCCAGCAGTACCCGGACAGGGGGCTACGAGCAGTACTTC. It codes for CASSTRTGGYEQYF.

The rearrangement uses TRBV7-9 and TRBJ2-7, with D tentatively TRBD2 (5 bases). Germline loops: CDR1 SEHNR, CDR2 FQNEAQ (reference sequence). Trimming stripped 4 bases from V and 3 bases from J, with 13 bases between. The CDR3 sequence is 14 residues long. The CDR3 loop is CASSYTTLVYEQYF. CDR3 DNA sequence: TGTGCCAGCAGCTATACCACACTAGTCTACGAGCAGTACTTC. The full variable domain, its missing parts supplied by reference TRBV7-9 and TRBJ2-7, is DTGVSQNPRHKITKRGQNVTFRCDPISEHNRLYWYRQTLGQGPEFLTYFQNEAQLEKSRLLSDRFSAERPKGSFSTLEIQRTEQGDSAMYLCASSYTTLVYEQYFGPGTRLTVT.

The CDR3 bases are TGCGCCAGCACTCGAGCGGGAGGGCCTGTTTTCGAGCAGTACTTC. Amino acid sequence: CASTRAGGPVFEQYF. The chain joins TRBV10-2 to TRBJ2-7; 10 bases fit TRBD2. The J segment lost 6 bases and the V segment lost 7 bases, leaving 12 bases of the junction unmatched. The CDR3 runs to 15 residues. Germline-derived CDR1 and CDR2 are WSHSY and SAAADI.

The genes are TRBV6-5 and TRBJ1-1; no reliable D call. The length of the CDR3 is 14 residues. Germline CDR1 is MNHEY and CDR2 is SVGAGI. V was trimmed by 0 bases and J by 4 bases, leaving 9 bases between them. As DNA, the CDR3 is TGTGCCAGCAGTTACTCGAGAGGTACCACTGAAGCTTTCTTT. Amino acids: CASSYSRGTTEAFF.

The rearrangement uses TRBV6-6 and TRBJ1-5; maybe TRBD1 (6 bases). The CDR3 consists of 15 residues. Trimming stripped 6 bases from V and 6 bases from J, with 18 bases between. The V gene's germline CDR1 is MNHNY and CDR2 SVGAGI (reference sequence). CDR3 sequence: CASRLSQGIGQPQHF. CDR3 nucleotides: TGTGCCAGCAGACTTTCACAGGGTATTGGTCAGCCCCAGCATTTT.

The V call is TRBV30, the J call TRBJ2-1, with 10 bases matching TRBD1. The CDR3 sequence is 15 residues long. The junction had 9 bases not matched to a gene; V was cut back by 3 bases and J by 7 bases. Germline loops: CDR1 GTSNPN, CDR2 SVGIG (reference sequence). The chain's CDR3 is CAWSPDRGDWNEQFF. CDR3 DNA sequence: TGTGCCTGGAGCCCGGACAGGGGGGACTGGAATGAGCAGTTCTTC. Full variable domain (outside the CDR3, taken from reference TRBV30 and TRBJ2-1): SQTIHQWPATLVQPVGSPLSLECTVEGTSNPNLYWYRQAAGRGLQLLFYSVGIGQISSEVPQNLSASRPQDRQFILSSKKLLLSDSGFYLCAWSPDRGDWNEQFFGPGTRLTVL.

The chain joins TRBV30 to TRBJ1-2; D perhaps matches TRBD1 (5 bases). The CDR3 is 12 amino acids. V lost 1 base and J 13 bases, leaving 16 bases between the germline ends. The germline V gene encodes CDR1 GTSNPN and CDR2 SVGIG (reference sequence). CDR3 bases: TGTGCCTGGAGTGATTGGGGGGACTGGCTCACCTTC. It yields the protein CAWSDWGDWLTF.

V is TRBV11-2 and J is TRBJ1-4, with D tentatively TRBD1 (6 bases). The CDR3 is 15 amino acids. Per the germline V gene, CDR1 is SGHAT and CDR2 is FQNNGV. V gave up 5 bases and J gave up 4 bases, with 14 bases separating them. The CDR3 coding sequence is TGTGCCAGCAGCCGGGGGGGGGCGCGTAATGAAAAACTGTTTTTT. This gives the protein CASSRGGARNEKLFF.

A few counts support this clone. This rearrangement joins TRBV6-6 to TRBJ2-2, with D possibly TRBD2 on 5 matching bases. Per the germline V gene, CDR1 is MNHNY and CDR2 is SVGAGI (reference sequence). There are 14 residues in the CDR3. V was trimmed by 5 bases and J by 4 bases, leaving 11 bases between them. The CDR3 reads CASSPGRGTGELFF. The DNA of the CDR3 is TGTGCCAGCAGTCCAGGACGGGGCACCGGGGAGCTGTTTTTT.